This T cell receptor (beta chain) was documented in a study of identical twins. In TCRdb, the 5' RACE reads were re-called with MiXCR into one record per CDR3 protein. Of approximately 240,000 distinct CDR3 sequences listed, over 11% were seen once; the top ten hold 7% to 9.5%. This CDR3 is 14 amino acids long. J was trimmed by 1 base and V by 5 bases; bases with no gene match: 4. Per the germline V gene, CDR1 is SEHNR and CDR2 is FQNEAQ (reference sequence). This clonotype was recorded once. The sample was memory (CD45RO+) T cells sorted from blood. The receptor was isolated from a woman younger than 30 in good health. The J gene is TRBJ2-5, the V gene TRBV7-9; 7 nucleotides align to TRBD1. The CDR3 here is CASSARGLQETQYF. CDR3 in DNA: TGTGCCAGCAGCGCGAGGGGGCTCCAAGAGACCCAGTACTTC.